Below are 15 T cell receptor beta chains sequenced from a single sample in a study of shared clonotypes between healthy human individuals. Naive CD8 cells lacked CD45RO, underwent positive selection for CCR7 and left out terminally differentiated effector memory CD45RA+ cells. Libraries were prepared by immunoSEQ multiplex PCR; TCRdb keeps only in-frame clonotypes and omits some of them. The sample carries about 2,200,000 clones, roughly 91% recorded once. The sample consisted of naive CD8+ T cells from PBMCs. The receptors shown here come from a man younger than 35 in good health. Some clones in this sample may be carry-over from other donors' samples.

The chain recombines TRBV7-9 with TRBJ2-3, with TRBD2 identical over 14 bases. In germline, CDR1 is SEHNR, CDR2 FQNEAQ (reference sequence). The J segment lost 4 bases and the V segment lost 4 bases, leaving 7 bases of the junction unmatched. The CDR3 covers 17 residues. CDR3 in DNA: TGTGCCAGCAGCTCTCCGGGACTAGCGGGAGTTCCAGATACGCAGTATTTT. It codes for CASSSPGLAGVPDTQYF.

The CDR3: CASTLGATYNEQFF. In DNA, the CDR3 is TGTGCCAGCACCCTCGGGGCCACCTACAATGAGCAGTTCTTC. The V gene is TRBV27, the J gene TRBJ2-1; D possibly uses TRBD1 or TRBD2 (5 bases each). V was shortened by 7 bases and J by 2 bases, with 12 bases between the two germline ends. The germline V gene encodes CDR1 MNHEY and CDR2 SMNVEV (reference sequence). The CDR3 contains 14 residues.

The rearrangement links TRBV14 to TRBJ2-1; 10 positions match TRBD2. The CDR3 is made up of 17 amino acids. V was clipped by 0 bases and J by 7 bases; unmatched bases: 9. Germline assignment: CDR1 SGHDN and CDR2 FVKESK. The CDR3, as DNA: TGTGCCAGCAGCCAAGATCTAGGCCTAGCGGGAGAGAATGAGCAGTTCTTC. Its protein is CASSQDLGLAGENEQFF.

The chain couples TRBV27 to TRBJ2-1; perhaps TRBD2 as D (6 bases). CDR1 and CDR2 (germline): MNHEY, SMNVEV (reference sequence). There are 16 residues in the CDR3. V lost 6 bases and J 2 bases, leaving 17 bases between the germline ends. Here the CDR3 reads CASSRAGLLTYNEQFF. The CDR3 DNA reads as TGTGCCAGCAGCCGAGCGGGCCTTTTAACCTACAATGAGCAGTTCTTC.

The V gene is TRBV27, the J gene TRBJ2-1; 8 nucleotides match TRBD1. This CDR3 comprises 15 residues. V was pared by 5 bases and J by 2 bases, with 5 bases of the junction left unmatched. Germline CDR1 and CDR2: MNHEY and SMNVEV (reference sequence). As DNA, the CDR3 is TGTGCCAGCAGTGATCAGGACAGGGCCTACAATGAGCAGTTCTTC. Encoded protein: CASSDQDRAYNEQFF.

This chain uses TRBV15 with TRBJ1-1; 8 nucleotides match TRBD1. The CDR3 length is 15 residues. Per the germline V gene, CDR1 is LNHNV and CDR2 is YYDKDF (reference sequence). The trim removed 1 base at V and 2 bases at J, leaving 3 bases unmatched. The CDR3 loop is CATSRGSGGNTEAFF. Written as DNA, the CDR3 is TGTGCCACCAGCAGAGGATCAGGGGGCAACACTGAAGCTTTCTTT.

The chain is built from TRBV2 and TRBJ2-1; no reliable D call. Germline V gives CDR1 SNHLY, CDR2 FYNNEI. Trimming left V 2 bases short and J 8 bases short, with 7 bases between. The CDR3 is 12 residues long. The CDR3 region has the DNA TGTGCCAGCAGTGAAACGAGCGATGAGCAGTTCTTC. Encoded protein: CASSETSDEQFF.

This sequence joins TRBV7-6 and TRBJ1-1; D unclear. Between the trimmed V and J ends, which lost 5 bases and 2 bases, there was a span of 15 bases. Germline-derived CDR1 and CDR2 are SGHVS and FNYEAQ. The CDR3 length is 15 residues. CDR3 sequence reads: CASSPILLGNTEAFF. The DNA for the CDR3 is TGTGCCAGCAGCCCCATTTTATTGGGCAACACTGAAGCTTTCTTT.

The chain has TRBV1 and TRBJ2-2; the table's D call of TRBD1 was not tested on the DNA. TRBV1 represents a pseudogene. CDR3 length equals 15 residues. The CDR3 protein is CTSSQGRTGTGELFF. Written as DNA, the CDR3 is TGCACCAGCAGCCAGGGGCGCACAGGAACCGGGGAGCTGTTTTTT.

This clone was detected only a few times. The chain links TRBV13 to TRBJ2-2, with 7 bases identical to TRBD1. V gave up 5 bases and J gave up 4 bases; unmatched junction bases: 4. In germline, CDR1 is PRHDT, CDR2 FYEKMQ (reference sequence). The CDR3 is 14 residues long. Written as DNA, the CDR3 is TGTGCCAGCAGCGAGACAGGGACCACCGGGGAGCTGTTTTTT. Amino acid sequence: CASSETGTTGELFF.

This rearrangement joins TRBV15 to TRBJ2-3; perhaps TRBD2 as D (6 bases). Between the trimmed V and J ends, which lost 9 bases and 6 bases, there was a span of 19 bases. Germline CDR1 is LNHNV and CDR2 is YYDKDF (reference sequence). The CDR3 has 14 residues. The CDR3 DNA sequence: TGTGCCACGACTAGGGACGGGCGGATGGATACGCAGTATTTT. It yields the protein CATTRDGRMDTQYF.

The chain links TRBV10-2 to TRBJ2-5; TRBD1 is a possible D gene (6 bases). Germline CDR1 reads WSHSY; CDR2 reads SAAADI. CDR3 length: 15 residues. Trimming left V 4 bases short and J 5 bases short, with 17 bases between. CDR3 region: CASSGPRRGYETQYF. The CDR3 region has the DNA TGCGCCAGCAGTGGCCCTCGCAGGGGCTACGAGACCCAGTACTTC.

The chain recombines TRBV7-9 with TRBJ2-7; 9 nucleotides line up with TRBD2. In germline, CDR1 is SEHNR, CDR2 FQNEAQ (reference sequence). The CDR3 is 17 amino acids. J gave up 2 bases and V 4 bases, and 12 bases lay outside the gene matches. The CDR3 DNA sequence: TGTGCCAGCAGCTACGTGGGGGCGGGAGGGCCCCCCTACGAGCAGTACTTC. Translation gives CASSYVGAGGPPYEQYF.

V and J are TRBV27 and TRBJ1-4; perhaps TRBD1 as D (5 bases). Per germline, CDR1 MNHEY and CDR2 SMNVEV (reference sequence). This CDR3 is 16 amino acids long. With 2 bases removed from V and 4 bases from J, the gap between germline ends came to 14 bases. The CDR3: CASSLLGRGLNEKLFF. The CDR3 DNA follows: TGTGCCAGCAGTTTACTGGGTCGGGGACTTAATGAAAAACTGTTTTTT.

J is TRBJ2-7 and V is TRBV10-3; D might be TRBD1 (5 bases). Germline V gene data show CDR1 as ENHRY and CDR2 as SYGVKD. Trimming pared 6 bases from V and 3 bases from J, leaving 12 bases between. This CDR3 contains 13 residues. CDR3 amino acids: CAIRELDIYEQYF. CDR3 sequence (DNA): TGTGCCATCAGAGAATTGGACATCTACGAGCAGTACTTC.